A single TCR beta chain is shown here with its context. The antigen is not known. The sample originates from a study of regulatory T cells in long-lasting Graves disease. Findings and caveats of the study: Compared with new cases, persistent Graves' patients showed reduced TCR diversity.

Time point given: newly diagnosed GD, antithyroid drugs for less than 3 months. From RNA extracted from PBMCs, the TCR library was made. Germline V gene data show CDR1 as MNHEY and CDR2 as SMNVEV (reference sequence). The V end was cut by 3 bases, the J end by 0 bases, with 12 bases between. The CDR3 is made up of 15 amino acids. According to the study, TCR beta libraries were built with iRepertoire HTBI primers and CDR3-region Arm-PCR. TCRdb reprocessed the multiplex PCR reads via MiXCR and lists one record per CDR3 protein. The sample yields hundreds of thousands of distinct CDR3 sequences, about 14% seen once. Another study also made use of these data, one on T cells in Graves' hyperthyroidism and ophthalmopathy. From that second work: On the basis of clinical symptoms, serum thyroxine and TRAb, thyroid ultrasound and orbital computed tomography, diagnoses were made.

The source material was peripheral blood mononuclear cells (PBMCs), sampled at new diagnosis, from a patient treated with antithyroid drugs. The chain uses TRBV27 and TRBJ2-7, with D possibly being TRBD1 (6 bases). The sequence derives from a man aged 25 to 45 with Graves disease. The CDR3 protein is CASSLWQGSSYEQYF. The CDR3 nucleotides are TGTGCCAGCAGTTTGTGGCAGGGGAGCTCCTACGAGCAGTACTTC.